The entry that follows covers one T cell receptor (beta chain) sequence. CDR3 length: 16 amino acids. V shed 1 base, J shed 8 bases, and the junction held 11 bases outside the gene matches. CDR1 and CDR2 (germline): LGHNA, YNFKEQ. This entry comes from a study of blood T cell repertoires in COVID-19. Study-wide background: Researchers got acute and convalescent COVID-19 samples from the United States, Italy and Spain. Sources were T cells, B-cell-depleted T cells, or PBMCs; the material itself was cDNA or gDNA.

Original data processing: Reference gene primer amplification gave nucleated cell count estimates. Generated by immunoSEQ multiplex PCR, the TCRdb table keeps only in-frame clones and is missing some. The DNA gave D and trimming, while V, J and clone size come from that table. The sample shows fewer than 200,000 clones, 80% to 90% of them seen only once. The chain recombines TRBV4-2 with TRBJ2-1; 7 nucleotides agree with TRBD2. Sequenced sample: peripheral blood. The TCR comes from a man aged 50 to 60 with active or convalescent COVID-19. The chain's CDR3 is CASSQVGLGGGDEQFF. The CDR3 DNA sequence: TGTGCCAGCAGCCAAGTGGGGTTGGGGGGAGGGGATGAGCAGTTCTTC.